The 15 T cell receptor beta chains presented below share a single source sample, sequenced in a study of blood T cell repertoires in COVID-19. This table comes from immunoSEQ multiplex PCR, and its TCRdb copy is limited to in-frame clones, with some not included. The sample lists around 200,000 clones; 80% to 90% were seen once. Sequencing used peripheral blood. Receptors were obtained from a man in his fifties or sixties who had recovered from COVID-19.

The chain links TRBV6-2 or TRBV6-3 to TRBJ2-1, with D maybe TRBD2 (6 bases). Trimming cost V 2 bases and J 2 bases, with 10 bases left between them. CDR3 length: 15 amino acids. Per the germline V gene, CDR1 is MNHEY and CDR2 is SVGEGT. Written as DNA, the CDR3 is TGTGCCAGCAGTTACATGAGCGGGCCCTACAATGAGCAGTTCTTC. Its translation: CASSYMSGPYNEQFF.

The rearrangement joins TRBV6-5 to TRBJ2-7; D not resolved. The germline V gene has CDR1 MNHEY and CDR2 SVGAGI. This CDR3 is 13 amino acids long. With 6 bases removed from V and 6 bases from J, the gap between germline ends came to 15 bases. CDR3 residues: CASSLVVRSEQYF. In DNA form, the CDR3 reads TGTGCCAGCAGCCTAGTCGTGAGATCCGAGCAGTACTTC.

This clone was recorded only once. The chain recombines TRBV4-3 with TRBJ1-4; possibly TRBD1 for D (5 bases). V was trimmed by 0 bases and J by 8 bases, leaving 13 bases between them. Germline CDR1 LGHNA, CDR2 YSLEER. The CDR3 consists of 15 residues. DNA of the CDR3: TGCGCCAGCAGCCAAGAACCCAGGGTAGGCGAAAAACTGTTTTTT. This codes for CASSQEPRVGEKLFF.

The chain links TRBV30 to TRBJ1-1; the D gene is possibly TRBD1 (5 bases). The CDR3 length is 12 residues. Trimming shortened V by 2 bases and J by 6 bases, and 10 bases separated the two germline ends. Germline V gene sequence: CDR1 GTSNPN, CDR2 SVGIG (reference sequence). CDR3 coding DNA: TGTGCCTGGAGTCGGGGGTTCGCTGAAGCTTTCTTT. Translated: CAWSRGFAEAFF. The whole variable domain, remainder taken from reference TRBV30 and TRBJ1-1, is SQTIHQWPATLVQPVGSPLSLECTVEGTSNPNLYWYRQAAGRGLQLLFYSVGIGQISSEVPQNLSASRPQDRQFILSSKKLLLSDSGFYLCAWSRGFAEAFFGQGTRLTVV.

V and J are TRBV19 and TRBJ2-7, with D maybe TRBD2 (5 bases). From germline, CDR1 is LNHDA and CDR2 SQIVND (reference sequence). The CDR3 length is 13 residues. Trimming took off 6 bases at V and 2 bases at J, with 11 bases between the two ends. CDR3 sequence reads: CASSARDTYEQYF. CDR3 coding DNA: TGTGCCAGTAGCGCCCGGGATACCTACGAGCAGTACTTC. Based on the CDR3 plus reference TRBV19 and TRBJ2-7, the full variable domain is DGGITQSPKYLFRKEGQNVTLSCEQNLNHDAMYWYRQDPGQGLRLIYYSQIVNDFQKGDIAEGYSVSREKKESFPLTVTSAQKNPTAFYLCASSARDTYEQYFGPGTRLTVT.

The V and J genes are TRBV28 and TRBJ2-5; TRBD1 is a possible D gene (6 bases). The CDR3 consists of 16 residues. Germline loops: CDR1 MDHEN, CDR2 SYDVKM. V lost 6 bases and J lost 5, with 22 bases in between. This CDR3 reads CASRRTGFGLRETQYF. For the CDR3, the DNA is TGTGCCAGCAGAAGAACAGGGTTCGGGCTAAGGGAGACCCAGTACTTC.

The genes are TRBV5-1 and TRBJ2-1; 8 bases match TRBD2. Germline CDR1 and CDR2: SGHRS and YFSETQ. Trimming took 4 bases from V and 2 from J; bases not matched to a gene: 11. The length of the CDR3 is 17 residues. Written as DNA, the CDR3 is TGCGCCAGCAGCATATATAGTAGCGGGAAGCCCTACAATGAGCAGTTCTTC. It translates to CASSIYSSGKPYNEQFF.

In DNA form, the CDR3 reads TGCGCCAGCAGCTTTGGGGGAGGTCAGCCCCAGCATTTT. The encoded protein is CASSFGGGQPQHF. The chain couples TRBV5-1 to TRBJ1-5, with D perhaps TRBD1 (5 bases). V was cut by 2 bases and J by 6 bases, with 9 bases left in between. This CDR3 region has 13 residues. CDR1 is SGHRS and CDR2 is YFSETQ in the germline V gene.

This chain joins TRBV3-1 (or the pseudogene TRBV3-2) and TRBJ1-1; D unresolved. The V end was cut by 0 bases, the J end by 0 bases, with 8 bases between. Germline V CDR1 and CDR2: LGHDT, YNNKEL (reference sequence). The CDR3 has 15 amino acids. DNA of the CDR3: TGTGCCAGCAGCCAAGAGGGCTATATGAACACTGAAGCTTTCTTT. Its translation: CASSQEGYMNTEAFF.

The table lists this clone with a few counts. This chain joins TRBV10-1 and TRBJ2-1; D might be TRBD1 (5 bases). The germline V and J ends were trimmed by 4 bases and 0 bases, with 10 bases remaining between them. This CDR3 is 15 amino acids long. The germline CDR1 and CDR2 sequences are WNHNN and SYGVQD (reference sequence). DNA for the CDR3: TGCGCCAGCAGTGGGGGCAGCAGCTCCTACAATGAGCAGTTCTTC. Translation: CASSGGSSSYNEQFF.

The rearrangement uses TRBV7-9 and TRBJ2-7; no clear D gene. The germline CDR1 and CDR2 sequences are SEHNR and FQNEAQ (reference sequence). The CDR3 is 13 amino acids. V was clipped by 3 bases and J by 6 bases, with 12 bases between them. This CDR3 is CASSFLLPREQYF. The CDR3 nucleotides read TGTGCCAGCAGCTTTCTATTACCGCGCGAGCAGTACTTC.

The rearrangement uses TRBV5-1 and TRBJ2-2, with 9 bases fitting TRBD2. Germline CDR1 SGHRS, CDR2 YFSETQ. Trimming at V came to 4 bases and at J to 0 bases, leaving 13 bases not matched to a gene. This CDR3 is built from 19 residues. CDR3 in DNA: TGCGCCAGCAGCCTAGCGGGAACCAATACGTTCGCGAACACCGGGGAGCTGTTTTTT. It yields the protein CASSLAGTNTFANTGELFF.

The rearrangement links TRBV6-5 to TRBJ2-2; no reliable D call. This CDR3 contains 14 residues. Germline V CDR1 and CDR2: MNHEY, SVGAGI. V was cut by 2 bases and J by 7 bases, with 11 bases left in between. The CDR3 bases are TGTGCCAGCAGTTACGTAATAGGAGTCGGGGAGCTGTTTTTT. Its protein is CASSYVIGVGELFF.

In its sample, this clone was seen once. The V and J genes are TRBV7-8 and TRBJ1-2; 8 bases fit TRBD1. V trimming: 1 base; J trimming: 4 bases; junction bases outside the gene matches: 5. The CDR3 loop spans 15 amino acids. The germline gives CDR1 SGHVS, CDR2 FQNEAQ. The CDR3 DNA sequence: TGTGCCAGCAGCTTAGGCCCAGACAGGGGCTATGGCTACACCTTC. Translation gives CASSLGPDRGYGYTF.

The chain combines TRBV7-9 with TRBJ1-4; 8 bases line up with TRBD1. The CDR3 covers 14 residues. Germline CDR1 and CDR2: SEHNR and FQNEAQ (reference sequence). V was clipped by 5 bases and J by 8 bases; unmatched bases: 7. CDR3 in amino acids: CASSPRTGSEKLFF. The CDR3 DNA reads as TGTGCCAGCAGCCCAAGGACAGGGTCCGAAAAACTGTTTTTT. Based on the CDR3 plus reference TRBV7-9 and TRBJ1-4, the full variable domain is DTGVSQNPRHKITKRGQNVTFRCDPISEHNRLYWYRQTLGQGPEFLTYFQNEAQLEKSRLLSDRFSAERPKGSFSTLEIQRTEQGDSAMYLCASSPRTGSEKLFFGSGTQLSVL.